Below, 3 T cell receptor beta chains from the same sample are listed, as sequenced in a study of T cell changes during pregnancy in multiple sclerosis. The repertoire was sequenced with immunoSEQ multiplex PCR; TCRdb's copy has only in-frame clones and lacks some. Of approximately 50,000 clones in the sample, 94% were seen once. The material sequenced was CD4+ T cells from peripheral blood mononuclear cells, taken in the third trimester of pregnancy. These receptors were taken from a female donor with multiple sclerosis, enrolled in a pregnancy study.

The rearrangement links TRBV11-3 to TRBJ1-1; D unclear. Germline V gene sequence: CDR1 SGHNT, CDR2 YENEEA. The CDR3 contains 15 residues. The V end lost 5 bases, the J end lost 3 bases, and 16 bases lay between the germline ends. The chain's CDR3 is CASSPQAGVDTEAFF. CDR3 in DNA: TGTGCCAGCAGCCCCCAGGCGGGAGTGGACACTGAAGCTTTCTTT. Looking up the rest from reference TRBV11-3 and TRBJ1-1 gives the full variable domain: EAGVVQSPRYKIIEKKQPVAFWCNPISGHNTLYWYLQNLGQGPELLIRYENEEAVDDSQLPKDRFSAERLKGVDSTLKIQPAELGDSAVYLCASSPQAGVDTEAFFGQGTRLTVV.

This clone was seen just once. V usage is TRBV4-2 and J usage is TRBJ1-5, with 7 bases identical to TRBD1. The CDR3 length is 17 residues. Germline CDR1 and CDR2: LGHNA and YNFKEQ. The V and J ends lost 2 bases and 3 bases, in that order; junction bases with no gene match: 10. The CDR3 loop is CASSQSDRSGSNQPQHF. The DNA of the CDR3 is TGTGCCAGCAGCCAATCGGACAGGAGTGGCTCCAATCAGCCCCAGCATTTT.

The chain carries TRBV11-3 and TRBJ2-1; D ambiguous. Trimming stripped 5 bases from V and 9 bases from J, with 11 bases between. The CDR3 is 12 amino acids. Germline CDR1 is SGHNT and CDR2 is YENEEA. CDR3 DNA: TGTGCCAGCAGCCCCCCCATCGGTGAGCAGTTCTTC. It translates to CASSPPIGEQFF.